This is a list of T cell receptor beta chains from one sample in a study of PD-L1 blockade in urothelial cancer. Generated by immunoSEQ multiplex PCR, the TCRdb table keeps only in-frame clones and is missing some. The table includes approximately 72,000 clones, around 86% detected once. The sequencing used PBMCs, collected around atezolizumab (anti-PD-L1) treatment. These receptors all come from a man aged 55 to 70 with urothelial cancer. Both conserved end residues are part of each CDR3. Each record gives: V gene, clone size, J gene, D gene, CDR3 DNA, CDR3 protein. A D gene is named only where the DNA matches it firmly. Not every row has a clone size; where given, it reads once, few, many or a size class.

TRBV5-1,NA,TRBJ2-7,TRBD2,TGCGCCAGCAGCTTGGGGCTAGCGGAAGCCTACGAGCAGTACTTC,CASSLGLAEAYEQYF
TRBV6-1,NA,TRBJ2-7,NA,TGTGCCAGCAGTGAAGCGGTTCCACCTGGCAGATACTACGAGCAGTACTTC,CASSEAVPPGRYYEQYF
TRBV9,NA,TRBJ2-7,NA,TGTGCCAGCAGCGCCCTACCGTCCTACGAGCAGTACTTC,CASSALPSYEQYF
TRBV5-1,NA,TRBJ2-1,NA,TGCGCCAGCAGCCCCGAGGGCTCCTACAATGAGCAGTTCTTC,CASSPEGSYNEQFF
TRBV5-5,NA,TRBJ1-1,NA,TGTGCCAGCAGCTTGGTCGACACTGAAGCTTTCTTT,CASSLVDTEAFF
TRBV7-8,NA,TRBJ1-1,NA,TGTGCCAGCAGTCCCGGGGAGATTCCGAACACTGAAGCTTTCTTT,CASSPGEIPNTEAFF
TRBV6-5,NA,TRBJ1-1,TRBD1,TGTGCCAGCAGGAAGACAGGGGGCGCGACTGAAGCTTTCTTT,CASRKTGGATEAFF
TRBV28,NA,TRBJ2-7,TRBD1,TGTGCCAGCTACGGGACAGGGGGCCCCCTCGTGCAGTACTTC,CASYGTGGPLVQYF
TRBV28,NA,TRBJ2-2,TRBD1,TGTGCCAGCATCGGAGACAGGGGAAAACGGAACACCGGGGAGCTGTTTTTT,CASIGDRGKRNTGELFF
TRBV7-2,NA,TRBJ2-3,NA,TGTGCCAGCAGCTATCCACAACAGGGATATACGCAGTATTTT,CASSYPQQGYTQYF
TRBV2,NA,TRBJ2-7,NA,TGTGCCAGCATCAGGGACTCCTACGAGCAGTACTTC,CASIRDSYEQYF
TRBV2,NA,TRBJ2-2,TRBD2,TGTGCCAGCAGTGGCCAGGGACTAGCGGGGGGGCGAGGCACCGGGGAGCTGTTTTTT,CASSGQGLAGGRGTGELFF
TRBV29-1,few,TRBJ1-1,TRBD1,TGCAGCGTTACCGGGACAGGGGGCGCAAAAACTGAAGCTTTCTTT,CSVTGTGGAKTEAFF
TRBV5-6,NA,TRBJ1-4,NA,TGTGCCAGCAGCTGGTACACCGGGGAGGGTTCTAATGAAAAACTGTTTTTT,CASSWYTGEGSNEKLFF
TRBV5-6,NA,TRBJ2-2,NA,TGTGCCAGCAGCTTGCTAGGGGTCGGCACCGGGGAGCTGTTTTTT,CASSLLGVGTGELFF
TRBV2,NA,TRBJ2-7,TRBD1,TGTGCCAGCAGGGGACAGGGGGCCTGGGAGCAGTACTTC,CASRGQGAWEQYF
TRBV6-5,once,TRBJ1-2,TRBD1,TGTGCCAGCAGGACCGACAGGGTCCATGGCTACACCTTC,CASRTDRVHGYTF
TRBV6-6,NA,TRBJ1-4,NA,TGTGCCAGCAGTTACGGGGCAGGCCAACATGAAAAACTGTTTTTT,CASSYGAGQHEKLFF
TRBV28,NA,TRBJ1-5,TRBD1,TGTGCCAGCAGTCACCCAAGACAGGGCAGGGGGTCGAATCAGCCCCAGCATTTT,CASSHPRQGRGSNQPQHF
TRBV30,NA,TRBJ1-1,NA,TGTGCCTGGAGTGAGGACAGTCACACTGAAGCTTTCTTT,CAWSEDSHTEAFF
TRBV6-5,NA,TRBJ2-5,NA,TGTGCCAGCAGTTACTTGGCAGGGTGGGAGACCCAGTACTTC,CASSYLAGWETQYF
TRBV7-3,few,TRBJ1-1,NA,TGTGCCAGCAGCTATGCCAGAAACACTGAAGCTTTCTTT,CASSYARNTEAFF
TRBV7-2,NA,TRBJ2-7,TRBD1,TGTGCCAGCAGCCCAATGACAGGGCTACAATACGAGCAGTACTTC,CASSPMTGLQYEQYF
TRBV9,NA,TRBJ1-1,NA,TGTGCCAGCAGCGTCTCAGGGAACACTGAAGCTTTCTTT,CASSVSGNTEAFF
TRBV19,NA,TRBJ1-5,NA,TGTGCCAGTAGTATATGGGGCAGGGACAATCAGCCCCAGCATTTT,CASSIWGRDNQPQHF
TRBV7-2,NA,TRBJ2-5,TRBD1,TGTGCCAGCAGCCGGGACAGGGGGCAAACGGAGACCCAGTACTTC,CASSRDRGQTETQYF
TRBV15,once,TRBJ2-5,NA,TGTGCCACCAGCAGAGACCCCGGGACATTCGTAGAGACCCAGTACTTC,CATSRDPGTFVETQYF
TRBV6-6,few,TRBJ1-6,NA,TGTGCCAGCAGTTACCCGGAGGGGGGGTCGCCACCCCTCCACTTT,CASSYPEGGSPPLHF
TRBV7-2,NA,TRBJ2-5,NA,TGTGCCAGCAACGGGGGGCCGGTGGAGACCCAGTACTTC,CASNGGPVETQYF
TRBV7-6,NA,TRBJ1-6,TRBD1,TGTGCCAGCAGCTCTGGACAGGGCTGGAATTCACCCCTCCACTTT,CASSSGQGWNSPLHF
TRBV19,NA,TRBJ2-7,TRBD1,TGTGCCAGTAGTATGGGGACAGGGAGGAACGAGCAGTACTTC,CASSMGTGRNEQYF
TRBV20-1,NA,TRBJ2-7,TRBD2,TGCAGTGCAGGACTAGCAGGCGAGCAGTACTTC,CSAGLAGEQYF
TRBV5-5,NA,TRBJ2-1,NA,TGTGCCAGCTACCAGGGGATCCTTAACAATGAGCAGTTCTTC,CASYQGILNNEQFF
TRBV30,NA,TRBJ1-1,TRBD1,TGTGCCTGGGGACAGGACGTAAAGACTGAAGCTTTCTTT,CAWGQDVKTEAFF